This TCR beta chain was recorded in a study of monozygotic twins with inflammatory bowel disease. The study, taken as a whole, reports: Fewer shared clonotypes with others were found in IBD patients than in healthy twins, especially with disease activity.

Through template switching, UMIs that included a 6-nucleotide sample barcode were added. TCRdb re-called the 5' RACE reads and catalogs CDR3 proteins one per entry, DNA excluded. This table lists roughly 200,000 distinct CDR3 sequences. Regarding this clonotype: What it recognizes is unknown.

The germline V gene encodes CDR1 LNHDA and CDR2 SQIVND (reference sequence). The CDR3 consists of 14 residues. The rearrangement joins TRBV19 to TRBJ1-1; TCRdb designates TRBD1, a call that cannot be tested without DNA. Sequencing was performed on blood. This sequence was found in a human donor with ulcerative colitis or Crohn's disease, or a healthy co-twin of an affected twin (not recorded which). This CDR3 is CASGEFDRQTEAFF.